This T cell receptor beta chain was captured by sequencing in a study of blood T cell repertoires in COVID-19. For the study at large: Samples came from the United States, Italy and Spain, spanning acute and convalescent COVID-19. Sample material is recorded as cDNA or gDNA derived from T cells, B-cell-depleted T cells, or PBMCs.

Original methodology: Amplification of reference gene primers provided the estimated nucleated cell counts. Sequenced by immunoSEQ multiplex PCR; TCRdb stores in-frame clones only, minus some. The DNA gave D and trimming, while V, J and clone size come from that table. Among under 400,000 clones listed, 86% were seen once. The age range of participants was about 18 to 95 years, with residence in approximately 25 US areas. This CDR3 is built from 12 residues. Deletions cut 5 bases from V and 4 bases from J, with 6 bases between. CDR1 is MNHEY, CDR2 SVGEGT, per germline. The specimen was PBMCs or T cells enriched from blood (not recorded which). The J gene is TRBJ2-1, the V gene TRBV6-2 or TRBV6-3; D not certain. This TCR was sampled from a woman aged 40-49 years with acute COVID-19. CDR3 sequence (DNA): TGTGCCAGCAGTCTCGGGTACAATGAGCAGTTCTTC. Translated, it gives CASSLGYNEQFF.